A single T cell receptor (beta chain) is shown here with its context. In its sample, this clonotype was seen once. Its target antigen remains unknown. No much larger clone is present one base from it, and per-base qualities are unavailable. Just one read gives weak support. These data are taken from a study of blood T cells in healthy people across ages (dated by TCRdb to between 2015 and 2017). Looking at the study overall: In model experiments, template switching captured about one uniquely barcoded TCR beta cDNA molecule for every two T cells. Donors were grouped into four age groups: young (average 16 years), middle-aged (over 35), aged (around 60) and long-lived (about 82). To avoid experimental bias, donors of different ages were randomly spread across the sequencing lanes. Age-related changes in TCR beta repertoire diversity were measured in the study by deep sequencing normalized with unique cDNA molecular identifiers. For two donors (one aged 18 to 29 and one aged 80 or older), the study analyzed two additional independent replicas of 1 million unique cDNA reads from the same blood draw. Overall study outcomes, separate from this receptor: Bulk unsorted PBMC profiling prevented conclusive comparison of naive and antigen-experienced compartments. Observed TCR beta diversity per million T cells fell roughly linearly with age, and a significant reduction was already apparent by age around 40. The long-lived group showed more naive CD4+ T cells, fewer expanded clones and increased TCR diversity than the aged group, suggesting age selection. Because donor CMV infection status was unknown, age-related changes in expanded clonotypes were potentially confounded. Estimates of total diversity based on one million sequenced T cells were considered lower bounds and underestimates. Observed TCR beta diversity correlated strongly with the percentage of naive T cells measured by flow cytometry.

The 39 donors, aged roughly 6 to 100 years, were systemically healthy Caucasian individuals from Russia. Ten milliliters of peripheral blood were drawn from each donor into EDTA-treated Vacutainer tubes. Ficoll-Paque density-gradient centrifugation was used to isolate PBMCs, with at least 6.5 million per sample. Trizol reagent was used to extract total RNA from PBMCs, with at least 5 micrograms per sample. The percentages of naive CD45RAhigh/CD27high T cells were determined by flow cytometry on a PBMC aliquot from every donor. The receptor library was made with 5' RACE. Sequenced on an Illumina HiSeq 2500. The second PCR ran for roughly 7 to 12 cycles and used a J-beta primer mix along with a sample-barcoded 5' primer. A unique molecular identifier was introduced onto each TCR beta cDNA molecule by a template-switch 5' adaptor carrying 12 random nucleotides. Each sample yielded at least 2.5 million CDR3-containing paired-end reads. The Mint cDNA synthesis kit, primed by a TRBC-specific oligonucleotide, was used to synthesize first-strand cDNA from all RNA. After uracil-DNA glycosylase treatment, a first 18-cycle PCR used universal primers M1SS and BC2_uni_R on all cDNA. The original methods were these. Each sample was normalized by randomly selecting 1 million high-quality reads, each carrying a distinct molecular identifier. Reads sharing molecular identifiers were discarded rather than binned into consensus sequences. MiTCR, with a Q25 quality threshold and the strictest error-elimination algorithm, was used for CDR3 identification, clonotype clustering and error correction. A nonparametric unseen species model with Euler transformation was used to estimate lower-bound total TCR beta diversity. TCRdb reprocessing: public reads trimmed at Q25 with fastp, clones called with MiXCR, in-frame beta chains kept. Each entry is one CDR3 protein sequence, shown with its most common DNA and genes. TCRdb's processing, not the authors' own work, is the source of the V and J calls. Here the sample has 600,000 or so distinct CDR3 sequences; about 45% occur a single time. 20% to 25% of the sample goes to the ten largest clones.

From the cysteine through the phenylalanine, the CDR3 covers 13 amino acids. Only the CDR3 DNA stays, 39 bases, in frame from base 1. Relative to germline, V is missing 4 bases and J is missing 5 bases, with 4 bases of the junction outside any gene match. This TCR came from a man older than 75 in good health. The sequenced material came from blood. The chain employs TRBV12-3 or TRBV12-4 and TRBJ2-5; TRBD2 fits 7 bases in the junction. The sequence in DNA is TGTGCCAGCAGTTGCGGGGGAGGGGAGACCCAGTACTTC. It translates as CASSCGGGETQYF.